These T cell receptor beta chains were read from a single sample in a study of blood T cell repertoires in COVID-19. Sequencing was performed with immunoSEQ multiplex PCR; in TCRdb, only in-frame clones are kept and a portion is missing. This sample has under 120,000 clones, with around 66% found just once. The sample taken for sequencing was peripheral blood. These receptors came from a man aged 80 or over with acute or convalescent COVID-19. Each CDR3 is given with its conserved first and last residue. A D gene is named only where the DNA matches it firmly. Clone sizes are given selectively: once, few, many, or a class where the clone is expanded.

TRBJ2-7 | TRBD2 | TRBV28 | - | TGTGCCAGCCTTCCCCAGGCTAGCGGGAGCCCCGAGCAGTACTTC | CASLPQASGSPEQYF
TRBJ2-1 | - | TRBV6-2/TRBV6-3 | - | TGTGCCAGCAGTTACTTTTTCGGGAAAAGCTCCTACAATGAGCAGTTCTTC | CASSYFFGKSSYNEQFF
TRBJ2-5 | TRBD2 | TRBV2 | - | TGTGCCAGCAGTCCGGGGGGCCAAGAGACCCAGTACTTC | CASSPGGQETQYF
TRBJ2-3 | TRBD2 | TRBV6-2/TRBV6-3 | few | TGTGCCAGCAGTTACTATGCGGGAGGGGTAGATACGCAGTATTTT | CASSYYAGGVDTQYF
TRBJ2-1 | TRBD2 | TRBV11-2 | - | TGTGCCAGCAGCTTTAGCGGGATCTCCTACAATGAGCAGTTCTTC | CASSFSGISYNEQFF
TRBJ2-3 | - | TRBV25-1 | - | TGTGCCAGCAGTGAAGCAGGGATTCGAACAGATACGCAGTATTTT | CASSEAGIRTDTQYF
TRBJ1-2 | - | TRBV4-1 | few | TGCGCCAGCAGCCAAGAAGGTCGGGATGGCTACACCTTC | CASSQEGRDGYTF
TRBJ2-2 | TRBD2 | TRBV24-1 | few | TGTGCCACCAGTGATTTGTCGGGAGGAAACGGGGAGCTGTTTTTT | CATSDLSGGNGELFF
TRBJ1-2 | TRBD1 | TRBV19 | - | TGTGCCAGTAGTTCCCACTCCGGGACAGGGAGTTATGGCTACACCTTC | CASSSHSGTGSYGYTF
TRBJ2-3 | - | TRBV11-2 | - | TGTGCCAGCAGCTTCTCGGACGGAGGCACGCAGTATTTT | CASSFSDGGTQYF
TRBJ1-6 | TRBD1 | TRBV30 | - | TGTGCCTGGCATGCAGGGGGCAATTCACCCCTCCACTTT | CAWHAGGNSPLHF
TRBJ1-5 | - | TRBV28 | - | TGTGCCAGCAGTTTAGGTCAGGGAAATCAGCCCCAGCATTTT | CASSLGQGNQPQHF
TRBJ2-3 | TRBD2 | TRBV2 | - | TGTGCCAGCAGTCCTCCTGGGGCGGGAGGATTAGATACGCAGTATTTT | CASSPPGAGGLDTQYF
TRBJ1-2 | TRBD1 | TRBV7-2 | - | TGTGCCAGCAGCCGGGACAGGGAGGGATATGGCTACACCTTC | CASSRDREGYGYTF
TRBJ2-5 | TRBD1 | TRBV5-6 | - | TGTGCCAGCAGCCAGGACAGGGATTTTAGCGAGACCCAGTACTTC | CASSQDRDFSETQYF
TRBJ2-7 | - | TRBV11-3 | - | TGTGCCAGCAGCTTGCAGGGCAATTACGACGAGCAGTACTTC | CASSLQGNYDEQYF
TRBJ2-7 | TRBD2 | TRBV7-9 | - | TGTGCCAGCGAGGCGGGAGCATACGAGCAGTACTTC | CASEAGAYEQYF
TRBJ2-1 | TRBD2 | TRBV19 | - | TGTGCCAGTAGTAGACCGGGACTAGCGGGCTTCAATGAGCAGTTCTTC | CASSRPGLAGFNEQFF
TRBJ2-5 | - | TRBV6-5 | - | TGTGCCAGCATGTCGTTTGCTGGCGAGACCCAGTACTTC | CASMSFAGETQYF
TRBJ2-4 | - | TRBV27 | - | TGTGCCAGCAGTTTATCGAGTATTTTCGGAAACATTCAGTACTTC | CASSLSSIFGNIQYF
TRBJ1-6 | - | TRBV7-2 | - | TGTGCCAGCAGCTCCGCGCACGGGGGGAATTCACCCCTCCACTTT | CASSSAHGGNSPLHF
TRBJ1-5 | TRBD1 | TRBV27 | - | TGTGCCAGCAGTTTAAGTGGGACAGTAAATCAGCCCCAGCATTTT | CASSLSGTVNQPQHF
TRBJ2-7 | TRBD2 | TRBV12-3/TRBV12-4 | once | TGTGCCAGCAGTCGGACTAGCACATACGAGCAGTACTTC | CASSRTSTYEQYF
TRBJ2-5 | - | TRBV27 | - | TGTGCCAGCAGCAAGTTGGGCGGGGAGACCCAGTACTTC | CASSKLGGETQYF
TRBJ2-2 | - | TRBV28 | - | TGTGCCAGCAGTTCAACAGGAACGAACACCGGGGAGCTGTTTTTT | CASSSTGTNTGELFF
TRBJ1-1 | - | TRBV29-1 | - | TGCAGCGTCACCAGGGGGAACACTGAAGCTTTCTTT | CSVTRGNTEAFF
TRBJ1-5 | TRBD1 | TRBV28 | - | TGTGCCAGCAGCTATACAGGGGACGGTCAGCCCCAGCATTTT | CASSYTGDGQPQHF
TRBJ2-2 | TRBD1 | TRBV6-5 | - | TGTGCCAGCACGGGACAGACTTCGAACACCGGGGAGCTGTTTTTT | CASTGQTSNTGELFF
TRBJ2-2 | TRBD2 | TRBV4-3 | - | TGCGCCAGCAGCCAATCTAGGACTAGCGGGAGGGGTAGATACACCGGGGAGCTGTTTTTT | CASSQSRTSGRGRYTGELFF
TRBJ1-5 | - | TRBV6-5 | - | TGTGCCAGCAGGGGGACTCAAGAAGGCAATCAGCCCCAGCATTTT | CASRGTQEGNQPQHF
TRBJ2-1 | - | TRBV10-3 | - | TGTGCCATCAGTGGGTCACAGAGCACCTACAATGAGCAGTTCTTC | CAISGSQSTYNEQFF
TRBJ1-2 | - | TRBV28 | - | TGTGCCAGCAGTTCCGGGGATTTACCGAATTCTGGCTACACCTTC | CASSSGDLPNSGYTF
TRBJ2-1 | TRBD2 | TRBV7-9 | - | TGTGCCAGCAGCCTCGGGACTAGCAAATCGAGTGAGCAGTTCTTC | CASSLGTSKSSEQFF
TRBJ1-6 | - | TRBV7-2 | few | TGTGCCAGCAGCTTACCTCCTTATTCACCCCTCCACTTT | CASSLPPYSPLHF
TRBJ1-5 | TRBD1 | TRBV24-1 | - | TGTGCCACCGGTACAGGGGGCGATCAGCCCCAGCATTTT | CATGTGGDQPQHF
TRBJ2-1 | TRBD2 | TRBV29-1 | few | TGCAGCGTTGAAGCGGGAGGACGCGAGCAGTTCTTC | CSVEAGGREQFF
TRBJ2-7 | TRBD1 | TRBV28 | - | TGTGCCAGCAAGGGGTCTGGGACAGGAATTGTCGAGCAGTACTTC | CASKGSGTGIVEQYF
TRBJ2-7 | - | TRBV24-1 | - | TGTGCCACCAGTCAGGTGGGGGGAAAGGCTCTGTACTTC | CATSQVGGKALYF
TRBJ2-5 | TRBD2 | TRBV28 | - | TGTGCCAGCAGTTTATTAGCGGGAGGTCAAGAGACCCAGTACTTC | CASSLLAGGQETQYF
TRBJ2-1 | - | TRBV21-1 | - | TGTGCCAGCAGCAAAGAAGGGGCGGCAGGGCCCTACAATGAGCAGTTCTTC | CASSKEGAAGPYNEQFF
TRBJ1-4 | TRBD1 | TRBV4-1 | - | TGCGCCAGCAGTCCCACAGGGGGCGGAATTAATGAAAAACTGTTTTTT | CASSPTGGGINEKLFF
TRBJ2-1 | TRBD2 | TRBV9 | - | TGTGCCAGCAGCGTAGGGCCCGGGACTAGCGGGAGAGGGAAAGAGAATGAGCAGTTCTTC | CASSVGPGTSGRGKENEQFF